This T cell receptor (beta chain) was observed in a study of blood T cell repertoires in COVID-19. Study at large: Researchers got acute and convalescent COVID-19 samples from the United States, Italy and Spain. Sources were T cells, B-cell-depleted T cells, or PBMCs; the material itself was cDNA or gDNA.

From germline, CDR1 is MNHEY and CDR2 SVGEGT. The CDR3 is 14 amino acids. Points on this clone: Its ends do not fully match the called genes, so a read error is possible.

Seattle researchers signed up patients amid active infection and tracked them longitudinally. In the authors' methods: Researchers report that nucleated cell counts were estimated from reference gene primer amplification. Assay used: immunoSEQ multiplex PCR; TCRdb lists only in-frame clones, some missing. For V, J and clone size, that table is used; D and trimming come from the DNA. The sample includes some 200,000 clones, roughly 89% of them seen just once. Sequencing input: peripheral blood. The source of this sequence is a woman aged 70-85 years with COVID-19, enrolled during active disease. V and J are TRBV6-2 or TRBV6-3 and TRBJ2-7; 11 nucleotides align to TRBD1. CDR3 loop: CASSPGQGGYEQYF. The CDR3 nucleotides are TGTGCCAGCAGCCCGGGACAGGGGGGCTACGAGCAGTACTTT.